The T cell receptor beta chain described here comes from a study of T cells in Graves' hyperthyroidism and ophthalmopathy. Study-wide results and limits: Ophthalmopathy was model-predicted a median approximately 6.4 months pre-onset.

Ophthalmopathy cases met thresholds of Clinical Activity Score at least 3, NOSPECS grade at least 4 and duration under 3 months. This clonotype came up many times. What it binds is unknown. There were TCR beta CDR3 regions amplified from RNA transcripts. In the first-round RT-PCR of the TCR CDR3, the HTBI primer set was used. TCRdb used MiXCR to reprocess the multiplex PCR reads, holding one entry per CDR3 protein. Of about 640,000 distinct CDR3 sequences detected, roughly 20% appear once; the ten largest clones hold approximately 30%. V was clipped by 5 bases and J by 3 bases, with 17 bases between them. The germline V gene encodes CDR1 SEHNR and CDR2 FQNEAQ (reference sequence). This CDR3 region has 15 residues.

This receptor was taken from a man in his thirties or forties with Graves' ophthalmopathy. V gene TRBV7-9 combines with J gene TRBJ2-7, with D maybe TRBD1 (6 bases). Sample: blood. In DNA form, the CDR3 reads TGTGCCAGCAGCCCGTCCCGGGACAACCACTACGAGCAGTACTTC. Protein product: CASSPSRDNHYEQYF.